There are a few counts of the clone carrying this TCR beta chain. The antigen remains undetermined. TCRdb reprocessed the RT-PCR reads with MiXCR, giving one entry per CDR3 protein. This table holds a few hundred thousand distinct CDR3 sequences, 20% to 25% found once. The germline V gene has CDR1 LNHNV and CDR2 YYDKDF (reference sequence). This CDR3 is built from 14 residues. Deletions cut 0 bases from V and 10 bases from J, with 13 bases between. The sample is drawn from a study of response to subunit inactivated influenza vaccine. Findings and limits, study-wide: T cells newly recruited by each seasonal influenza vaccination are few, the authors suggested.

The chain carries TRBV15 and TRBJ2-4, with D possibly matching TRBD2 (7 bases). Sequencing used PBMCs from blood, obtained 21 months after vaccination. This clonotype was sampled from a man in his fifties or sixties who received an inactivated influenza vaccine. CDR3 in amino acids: CATSRDGGLGIQYF. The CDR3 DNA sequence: TGTGCCACCAGCAGAGACGGGGGGCTAGGAATTCAGTACTTC.